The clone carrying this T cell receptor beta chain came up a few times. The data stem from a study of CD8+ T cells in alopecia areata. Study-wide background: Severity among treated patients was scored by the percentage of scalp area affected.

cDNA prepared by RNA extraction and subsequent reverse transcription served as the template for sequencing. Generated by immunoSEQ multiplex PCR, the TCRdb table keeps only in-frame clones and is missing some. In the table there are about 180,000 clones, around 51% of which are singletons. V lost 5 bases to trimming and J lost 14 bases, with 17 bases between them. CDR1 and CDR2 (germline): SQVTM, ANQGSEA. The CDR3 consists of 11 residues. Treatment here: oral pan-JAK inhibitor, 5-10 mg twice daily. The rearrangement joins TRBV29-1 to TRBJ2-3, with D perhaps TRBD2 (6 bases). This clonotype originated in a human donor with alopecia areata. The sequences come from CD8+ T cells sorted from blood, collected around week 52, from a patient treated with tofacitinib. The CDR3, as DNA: TGCAGCGTTCACCGACTAGAAGTCCTGTATTTT. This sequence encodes CSVHRLEVLYF.